A selection of T cell receptor beta chains follows, all from one sample in a study of regulatory T cells in long-lasting Graves disease. MiXCR, run by TCRdb on the multiplex PCR reads, gives a single entry per CDR3 protein. The table has 300,000 to 500,000 distinct CDR3 sequences, around 20% seen once. Sample: peripheral blood mononuclear cells (PBMCs), taken when the disease was refractory, from a patient treated with antithyroid drugs. These receptors all stem from a female donor with Graves disease. CDR3s include the opening cysteine and the closing phenylalanine or tryptophan. D genes are given only for firm matches. Expanded clones are given a class, and other clones once, few, many or no size at all.

CDR3	DNA	size	V	D	J
CSASPGDWGNTIYF	TGCAGTGCTAGTCCAGGGGACTGGGGAAACACCATATATTTT	.	TRBV20-1	.	TRBJ1-3
CASSLETNLGQPTDTQYF	TGTGCCAGCAGTTTAGAAACAAACCTGGGTCAGCCCACAGATACGCAGTATTTT	.	TRBV12-3/TRBV12-4	.	TRBJ2-3
CASIQGALPNTEAFF	TGTGCCAGTATCCAGGGGGCGCTTCCGAACACTGAAGCTTTCTTT	few	TRBV19	TRBD1	TRBJ1-1
CASSADAGDTQYF	TGTGCCAGTAGTGCCGACGCAGGGGATACGCAGTATTTT	.	TRBV19	.	TRBJ2-3
CASSLPGQGYGYTF	TGTGCCAGCAGCTTACCAGGACAGGGGTATGGCTACACCTTC	few	TRBV7-9	TRBD1	TRBJ1-2
CASSPITSGSSYEQYF	TGTGCCAGCAGCCCGATCACTAGCGGGAGCTCCTACGAGCAGTACTTC	many	TRBV7-8	TRBD2	TRBJ2-7
CASSFSGTSGREQYF	TGCGCCAGCAGCTTTTCAGGGACTAGCGGGAGGGAGCAGTACTTC	.	TRBV5-1	TRBD2	TRBJ2-7
CASSQQGTGEQYF	TGTGCCAGCAGCCAACAGGGGACCGGCGAGCAGTACTTC	.	TRBV7-9	TRBD1	TRBJ2-7
CASSVGFGEQFF	TGTGCCAGCAGCGTAGGGTTCGGTGAGCAGTTCTTC	.	TRBV9	.	TRBJ2-1
CASSLSSGGSYEQYF	TGTGCCAGCAGCTTATCTAGCGGGGGCTCCTACGAGCAGTACTTC	many	TRBV7-3	TRBD2	TRBJ2-7
CATATGVNEKLFF	TGTGCCACCGCGACAGGGGTTAATGAAAAACTGTTTTTT	many	TRBV10-3	TRBD1	TRBJ1-4
CASSLLGETQYF	TGTGCCAGCAGTTTACTTGGAGAGACCCAGTACTTC	many	TRBV11-1	.	TRBJ2-5
CSVLTGVRNTEAFF	TGCAGCGTACTCACAGGGGTCCGGAACACTGAAGCTTTCTTT	.	TRBV29-1	TRBD1	TRBJ1-1
CASSATGSGMNTEAFF	TGTGCCAGCAGCGCAACAGGGAGTGGAATGAACACTGAAGCTTTCTTT	few	TRBV7-9	.	TRBJ1-1
CASSFDRPNSPLHF	TGTGCCAGCAGCTTCGACAGGCCTAATTCACCCCTCCACTTT	many	TRBV11-2	.	TRBJ1-6
CASGTGQGKIVDGYTF	TGTGCTAGTGGGACGGGACAGGGTAAAATTGTGGATGGCTACACCTTC	few	TRBV12-5	TRBD1	TRBJ1-2
CAISAAGASYEQYF	TGTGCCATCAGTGCCGCAGGTGCTTCCTACGAGCAGTACTTC	few	TRBV10-3	.	TRBJ2-7
CASRRLEGYEQYF	TGTGCCAGCAGAAGACTAGAAGGGTACGAGCAGTACTTC	.	TRBV28	.	TRBJ2-7
CASTESSGNTIYF	TGTGCCAGCACGGAGAGCTCTGGAAACACCATATATTTT	many	TRBV2	.	TRBJ1-3
CASSDPMSAYEQYF	TGTGCCAGCAGTGACCCGATGTCAGCCTACGAGCAGTACTTC	many	TRBV6-2/TRBV6-3	.	TRBJ2-7
CASSPTHLGLSNQPQHF	TGCGCCAGCAGCCCTACCCACCTCGGACTTAGCAATCAGCCCCAGCATTTT	.	TRBV4-1	.	TRBJ1-5
CASSEWGTANEKLFF	TGCGCCAGCAGTGAGTGGGGAACAGCAAATGAAAAACTGTTTTTT	many	TRBV10-1	.	TRBJ1-4
CASRPDRPGQGVRGSDTQYF	TGTGCCAGCAGACCCGACCGACCAGGACAGGGGGTGAGAGGGTCAGATACGCAGTATTTT	.	TRBV28	TRBD1	TRBJ2-3
CASSVDPVAPHSYEQYF	TGTGCCAGCAGCGTAGACCCGGTGGCGCCCCACTCCTACGAGCAGTACTTC	.	TRBV9	.	TRBJ2-7
CASSLSGRVEQYF	TGTGCCAGCAGTTTATCCGGCCGGGTCGAGCAGTACTTC	many	TRBV28	.	TRBJ2-7
CASSSELGQGRTEAFF	TGCGCCAGCAGCTCGGAATTGGGACAGGGAAGGACTGAAGCTTTCTTT	few	TRBV5-1	TRBD1	TRBJ1-1
CASSFGSQGNNSPLHF	TGTGCCAGCAGTTTTGGATCGCAGGGGAATAATTCACCCCTCCACTTT	many	TRBV28	.	TRBJ1-6
CASSDSSGSLHF	TGTGCCAGCAGTGACTCGTCGGGCTCCCTCCACTTT	.	TRBV6-1	.	TRBJ1-6
CASSPPGQGNTIYF	TGTGCCAGCTCACCACCGGGACAAGGAAACACCATATATTTT	few	TRBV18	.	TRBJ1-3
CASSLASRVGIQYF	TGTGCCAGCAGTTTAGCGAGCAGGGTCGGCATTCAGTACTTC	few	TRBV12-3/TRBV12-4	.	TRBJ2-4
CASSPLKDYGYTF	TGTGCCAGCTCACCATTAAAGGACTATGGCTACACCTTC	few	TRBV18	.	TRBJ1-2
CASSPGGRRRIPEAFF	TGTGCCAGCAGCCCGGGCGGCAGGCGACGAATCCCTGAAGCTTTCTTT	many	TRBV7-3	.	TRBJ1-1
CASSYGRVIGATINSPLHF	TGTGCCAGCAGTTACGGCCGGGTAATAGGAGCGACTATTAATTCACCCCTCCACTTT	.	TRBV6-5	.	TRBJ1-6